A selection of T cell receptor beta chains follows, all from one sample in a study of blood T cells in healthy people across ages. TCRdb reprocessed the 5' RACE reads via MiXCR and lists one record per CDR3 protein. The sample contains more than 1.4 million distinct CDR3 sequences, approximately 40% of which appear only once. Sample: blood. These receptors originate from a woman aged 18-29 years in good health. Each CDR3 is given with its conserved first and last residue. Each record gives: V gene, clone size, D gene, J gene, CDR3 protein, CDR3 DNA. The D gene is left open where the match is weak. Clone size is not always given. Where it is, it says once, few, many or a class for expanded clones.

v_call: TRBV6-6
clone_size: -
d_call: TRBD2
j_call: TRBJ2-7
cdr3_aa: CASHTRLAGASYEQYF
cdr3_nt: TGTGCCAGCCACACCAGACTAGCGGGAGCCTCCTACGAGCAGTACTTC

v_call: TRBV20-1
clone_size: -
d_call: TRBD2
j_call: TRBJ2-3
cdr3_aa: CSALAVSSGSGDTQYF
cdr3_nt: TGCAGTGCCCTCGCCGTATCTAGCGGGAGTGGGGATACGCAGTATTTT

v_call: TRBV10-3
clone_size: many
d_call: -
j_call: TRBJ1-2
cdr3_aa: CAISDPGRIGYGYTF
cdr3_nt: TGTGCCATCAGTGATCCAGGCCGCATTGGCTATGGCTACACCTTC

v_call: TRBV9
clone_size: few
d_call: TRBD1
j_call: TRBJ2-3
cdr3_aa: CASSGGRGRSTDTQYF
cdr3_nt: TGTGCCAGCAGTGGGGGCAGGGGGCGAAGCACAGATACGCAGTATTTT

v_call: TRBV11-2
clone_size: -
d_call: TRBD1
j_call: TRBJ2-5
cdr3_aa: CASSEATGGETQYF
cdr3_nt: TGTGCCAGCAGCGAAGCGACAGGGGGAGAGACCCAGTACTTC

v_call: TRBV4-1
clone_size: few
d_call: -
j_call: TRBJ2-1
cdr3_aa: CASTYGDEQFF
cdr3_nt: TGCGCCAGTACCTACGGTGATGAGCAGTTCTTC

v_call: TRBV10-3
clone_size: -
d_call: -
j_call: TRBJ2-5
cdr3_aa: CAISGEGHQETQYF
cdr3_nt: TGTGCCATCAGTGGCGAAGGGCACCAAGAGACCCAGTACTTC

v_call: TRBV12-3/TRBV12-4
clone_size: -
d_call: -
j_call: TRBJ1-2
cdr3_aa: CASSLVPNDPRAGYTF
cdr3_nt: TGTGCCAGCAGTTTAGTCCCGAACGACCCGAGGGCAGGCTACACCTTC

v_call: TRBV2
clone_size: -
d_call: -
j_call: TRBJ1-2
cdr3_aa: CASRLERDGGYTF
cdr3_nt: TGTGCCAGCAGGTTGGAAAGGGACGGTGGCTACACCTTC

v_call: TRBV7-2
clone_size: few
d_call: -
j_call: TRBJ1-1
cdr3_aa: CASSLPTGNTEAFF
cdr3_nt: TGTGCCAGCAGCTTACCCACAGGGAACACTGAAGCTTTCTTT

v_call: TRBV19
clone_size: -
d_call: -
j_call: TRBJ1-5
cdr3_aa: CASSIKAPTEWGSNQPQHF
cdr3_nt: TGTGCCAGTAGTATAAAAGCGCCCACAGAATGGGGAAGCAATCAGCCCCAGCATTTT

v_call: TRBV6-4
clone_size: -
d_call: TRBD1
j_call: TRBJ2-1
cdr3_aa: CTSSRQGTYNEQFF
cdr3_nt: TGTACCAGCAGTCGACAGGGGACCTACAATGAGCAGTTCTTC

v_call: TRBV10-3
clone_size: few
d_call: -
j_call: TRBJ2-1
cdr3_aa: CAISDGGEQFF
cdr3_nt: TGTGCCATCAGTGATGGGGGTGAGCAGTTCTTC

v_call: TRBV7-6
clone_size: -
d_call: TRBD2
j_call: TRBJ2-1
cdr3_aa: CASSTAGVMASEQFF
cdr3_nt: TGTGCCAGCAGCACGGCGGGAGTTATGGCAAGTGAGCAGTTCTTC

v_call: TRBV6-2/TRBV6-3
clone_size: once
d_call: -
j_call: TRBJ2-7
cdr3_aa: CVSTLNPSAEQYF
cdr3_nt: TGTGTCAGCACCCTAAACCCTTCGGCTGAGCAGTACTTC

v_call: TRBV9
clone_size: -
d_call: -
j_call: TRBJ2-7
cdr3_aa: CASSVGSVYEQYF
cdr3_nt: TGTGCCAGCAGCGTAGGTTCGGTCTACGAGCAGTACTTC

v_call: TRBV20-1
clone_size: -
d_call: TRBD2
j_call: TRBJ2-7
cdr3_aa: CSARDPRTSSYEQYF
cdr3_nt: TGCAGTGCTAGAGATCCCAGGACTAGTTCCTACGAGCAGTACTTC

v_call: TRBV28
clone_size: few
d_call: TRBD1
j_call: TRBJ1-6
cdr3_aa: CASSPPDRVGSPLHF
cdr3_nt: TGTGCCAGCAGCCCTCCGGACAGGGTAGGATCACCCCTCCACTTT

v_call: TRBV7-8
clone_size: few
d_call: -
j_call: TRBJ1-5
cdr3_aa: CASSPRGGADNQPQHF
cdr3_nt: TGTGCCAGCAGCCCTAGGGGGGGAGCCGACAATCAGCCCCAGCATTTT

v_call: TRBV20-1
clone_size: few
d_call: TRBD2
j_call: TRBJ2-5
cdr3_aa: CSVEGTSGKETQYF
cdr3_nt: TGCAGTGTTGAAGGGACTAGCGGAAAGGAGACCCAGTACTTC

v_call: TRBV3-1
clone_size: -
d_call: TRBD2
j_call: TRBJ2-3
cdr3_aa: CASSQLTSGRAGDTQYF
cdr3_nt: TGTGCCAGCAGCCAGTTGACTAGCGGGAGAGCAGGAGATACGCAGTATTTT

v_call: TRBV20-1
clone_size: few
d_call: -
j_call: TRBJ2-1
cdr3_aa: CSARDRTESSYNEQFF
cdr3_nt: TGCAGTGCTAGAGATCGAACAGAAAGCTCCTACAATGAGCAGTTCTTC

v_call: TRBV20-1
clone_size: few
d_call: TRBD1
j_call: TRBJ1-6
cdr3_aa: CSAATGGYNSPLHF
cdr3_nt: TGCAGTGCCGCGACAGGGGGGTATAATTCACCCCTCCACTTT

v_call: TRBV5-1
clone_size: once
d_call: TRBD1
j_call: TRBJ2-3
cdr3_aa: CASSRDSLQDTQYF
cdr3_nt: TGCGCCAGCAGCAGGGACAGCCTTCAGGATACGCAGTATTTT

v_call: TRBV20-1
clone_size: once
d_call: TRBD1
j_call: TRBJ1-5
cdr3_aa: CSTRDRGGNQPQHF
cdr3_nt: TGCAGTACCCGGGACAGGGGAGGCAATCAGCCCCAGCATTTT

v_call: TRBV20-1
clone_size: -
d_call: -
j_call: TRBJ2-4
cdr3_aa: CSAQLITYQPGTKNIQYF
cdr3_nt: TGCAGTGCTCAGCTGATAACATACCAACCAGGGACCAAAAACATTCAGTACTTC

v_call: TRBV5-5
clone_size: -
d_call: TRBD1
j_call: TRBJ1-1
cdr3_aa: CASSLRGKTGGTWTEAFF
cdr3_nt: TGTGCCAGCAGCCTGCGAGGGAAGACAGGGGGAACTTGGACTGAAGCTTTCTTT

v_call: TRBV20-1
clone_size: -
d_call: -
j_call: TRBJ2-1
cdr3_aa: CSARVIGGLNEQFF
cdr3_nt: TGCAGTGCTAGAGTTATCGGCGGTTTGAATGAGCAGTTCTTC

v_call: TRBV12-3/TRBV12-4
clone_size: many
d_call: -
j_call: TRBJ1-2
cdr3_aa: CASSQTPNYGYTF
cdr3_nt: TGTGCCAGCAGCCAGACACCTAACTATGGCTACACCTTC

v_call: TRBV14
clone_size: -
d_call: -
j_call: TRBJ2-5
cdr3_aa: CASSQSPVETQYF
cdr3_nt: TGTGCCAGCAGCCAGTCGCCAGTAGAGACCCAGTACTTC

v_call: TRBV14
clone_size: -
d_call: -
j_call: TRBJ2-4
cdr3_aa: CASSQGKEQYF
cdr3_nt: TGTGCCAGCAGCCAAGGAAAGGAGCAGTACTTC

v_call: TRBV5-1
clone_size: few
d_call: -
j_call: TRBJ2-7
cdr3_aa: CASSLRWDSSYEQYF
cdr3_nt: TGCGCCAGCAGCTTGAGATGGGACTCCTCATACGAGCAGTACTTC

v_call: TRBV7-9
clone_size: few
d_call: -
j_call: TRBJ2-5
cdr3_aa: CASSEGRMLQETQYF
cdr3_nt: TGTGCCAGCAGCGAGGGACGGATGTTACAAGAGACCCAGTACTTC

v_call: TRBV10-3
clone_size: many
d_call: TRBD1
j_call: TRBJ2-5
cdr3_aa: CAISESRDRVQYF
cdr3_nt: TGTGCCATCAGTGAGTCGAGAGACAGGGTACAGTACTTC

v_call: TRBV19
clone_size: once
d_call: -
j_call: TRBJ2-1
cdr3_aa: CASSMGGLPHNEQFF
cdr3_nt: TGTGCCAGTAGTATGGGGGGACTTCCCCACAATGAGCAGTTCTTC

v_call: TRBV25-1
clone_size: -
d_call: -
j_call: TRBJ2-1
cdr3_aa: CASSESVYNEQFF
cdr3_nt: TGTGCCAGCAGTGAATCTGTCTACAATGAGCAGTTCTTC

v_call: TRBV6-1
clone_size: few
d_call: TRBD2
j_call: TRBJ2-1
cdr3_aa: CASSDPSGERGYSYNEQFF
cdr3_nt: TGTGCCAGCAGTGACCCCTCCGGGGAGCGGGGTTATTCCTACAATGAGCAGTTCTTC

v_call: TRBV10-3
clone_size: -
d_call: TRBD1
j_call: TRBJ2-7
cdr3_aa: CAISELLTGGLYEQYF
cdr3_nt: TGTGCCATCAGTGAGCTCCTGACAGGGGGTCTCTACGAGCAGTACTTC

v_call: TRBV20-1
clone_size: -
d_call: -
j_call: TRBJ2-5
cdr3_aa: CSASGGFSSRPNEQYF
cdr3_nt: TGCAGTGCTAGTGGGGGGTTCTCTAGCAGACCCAATGAGCAGTACTTC